This T cell receptor (beta chain) emerged from a study of low-dose radiotherapy and immunotherapy resistance in tumors. Study context: Every two weeks, one day ahead of radiation and immunotherapy, cyclophosphamide 200 mg/m2 was given (intravenously). Patients received 300 mg of oral aspirin each day across four cycles, commencing on cycle 1 day 1.

In its sample, this clonotype was seen many times. Gene-specific TRAV and TRBV primers were used for first-strand cDNA, covering alpha and beta chains. The authors amplified TCRs for 20 to 25 PCR cycles with a constant-region primer and a V-primer adapter. In vitro transcription served to amplify the mRNA that had been isolated. TCRdb reanalysed the reads using MiXCR and keeps one entry per CDR3 protein. Of tens of thousands of distinct CDR3 sequences listed, roughly 20% are singletons. Specified time point: after trial treatment. Regarding treatment: LDRT plus nivolumab, ipilimumab, low-dose cyclophosphamide and aspirin (RACIN trial). Each patient who was eligible had an advanced solid tumor with no tumor-infiltrating lymphocytes. The sequencing here drew on PBMCs, taken after low-dose radiotherapy plus immunotherapy. This receptor was obtained from a female donor with ovarian cancer.

CDR3 in amino acids: CASSYAKRGTNYGYTF. The DNA for the CDR3 is TGTGCCAGCAGTTATGCAAAAAGAGGGACTAACTATGGCTACACCTTC. The chain employs TRBV12-3 or TRBV12-4 and TRBJ1-2, with D hard to call. Trimming took off 4 bases at V and 0 bases at J, with 15 bases between the two ends. CDR3 size: 16 residues.